This TCR beta chain appears in the sequencing data of a study of cytomegalovirus exposure and HLA in healthy donors. Study results and caveats: Among CMV-associated TCR beta chains, most appeared HLA-restricted in a later analysis.

Notes on this clone: Its antigen is as yet unknown.

The PCR employed 60 Vbeta primers together with 13 Jbeta primers. TCRdb's copy holds only in-frame clones and misses some; the assay was immunoSEQ multiplex PCR. The sample includes about 160,000 clones. Germline V CDR1 and CDR2: SNHLY, FYNNEI. Trimming stripped 2 bases from V and 1 base from J, with 8 bases between. The CDR3 contains 15 residues. The genes are TRBV2 and TRBJ2-2; D possibly corresponds to TRBD2 (5 bases). Input material: PBMCs. The receptor was isolated from a woman in her fifties or sixties in good health and CMV-seronegative. CDR3 amino acids: CASSEYEGNTGELFF. CDR3 nucleotides: TGTGCCAGCAGTGAATACGAGGGGAACACCGGGGAGCTGTTTTTT.